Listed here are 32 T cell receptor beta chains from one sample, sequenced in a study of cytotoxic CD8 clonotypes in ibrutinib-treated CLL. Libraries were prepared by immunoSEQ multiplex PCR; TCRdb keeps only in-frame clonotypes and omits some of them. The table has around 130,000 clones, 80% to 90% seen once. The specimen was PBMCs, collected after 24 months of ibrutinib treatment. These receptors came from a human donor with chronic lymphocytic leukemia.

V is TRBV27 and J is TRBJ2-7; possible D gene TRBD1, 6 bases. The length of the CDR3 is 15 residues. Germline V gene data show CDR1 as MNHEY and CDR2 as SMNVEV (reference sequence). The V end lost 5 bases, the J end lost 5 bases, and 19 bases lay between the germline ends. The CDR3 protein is CASSPLTGILHEQYF. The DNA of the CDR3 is TGTGCCAGCAGTCCGCTTACAGGGATCCTCCACGAGCAGTACTTC.

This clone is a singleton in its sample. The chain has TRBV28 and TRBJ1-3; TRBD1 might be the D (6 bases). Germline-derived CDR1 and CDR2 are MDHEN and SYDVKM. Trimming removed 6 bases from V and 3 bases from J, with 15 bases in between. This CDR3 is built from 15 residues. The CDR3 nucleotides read TGTGCCAGCAGGTTTACAGGGATTCTTGGAAACACCATATATTTT. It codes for CASRFTGILGNTIYF.

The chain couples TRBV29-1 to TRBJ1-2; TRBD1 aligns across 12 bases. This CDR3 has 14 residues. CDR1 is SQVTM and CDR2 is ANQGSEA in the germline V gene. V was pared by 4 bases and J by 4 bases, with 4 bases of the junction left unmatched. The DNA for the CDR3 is TGCAGCGTTGTAGGGACAGGGGGCTTCTATGGCTACACCTTC. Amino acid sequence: CSVVGTGGFYGYTF.

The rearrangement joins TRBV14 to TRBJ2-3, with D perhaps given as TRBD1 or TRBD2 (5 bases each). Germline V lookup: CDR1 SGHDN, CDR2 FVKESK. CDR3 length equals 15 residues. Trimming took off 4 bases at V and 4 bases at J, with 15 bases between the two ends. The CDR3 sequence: CASSREVRGADTQYF. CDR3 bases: TGTGCCAGCAGCCGAGAGGTACGAGGGGCAGATACGCAGTATTTT.

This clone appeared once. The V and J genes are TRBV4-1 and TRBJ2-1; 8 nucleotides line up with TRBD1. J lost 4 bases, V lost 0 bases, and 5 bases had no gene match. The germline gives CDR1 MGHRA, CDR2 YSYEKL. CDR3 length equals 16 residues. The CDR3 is CASSQDMGQVYNEQFF. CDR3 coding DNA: TGCGCCAGCAGCCAAGATATGGGACAGGTTTACAATGAGCAGTTCTTC.

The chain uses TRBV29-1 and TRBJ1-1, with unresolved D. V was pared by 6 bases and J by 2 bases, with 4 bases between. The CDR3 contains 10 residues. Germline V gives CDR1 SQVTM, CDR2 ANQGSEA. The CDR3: CSVVNTEAFF. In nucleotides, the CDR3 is TGCAGCGTGGTAAACACTGAAGCTTTCTTT.

As DNA, the CDR3 is TGTGCCAGCAGCTTAGGGGGGACAGTAAACCAAGAGACCCAGTACTTC. Amino acids: CASSLGGTVNQETQYF. The V and J genes are TRBV11-3 and TRBJ2-5; 7 bases match TRBD1. CDR1 and CDR2 (germline): SGHNT, YENEEA. Trimming removed 1 base from V and 0 bases from J; junction bases left unmatched: 5. CDR3 length: 16 amino acids. The whole variable domain, filled in from reference TRBV11-3 and TRBJ2-5, reads EAGVVQSPRYKIIEKKQPVAFWCNPISGHNTLYWYLQNLGQGPELLIRYENEEAVDDSQLPKDRFSAERLKGVDSTLKIQPAELGDSAVYLCASSLGGTVNQETQYFGPGTRLLVL.

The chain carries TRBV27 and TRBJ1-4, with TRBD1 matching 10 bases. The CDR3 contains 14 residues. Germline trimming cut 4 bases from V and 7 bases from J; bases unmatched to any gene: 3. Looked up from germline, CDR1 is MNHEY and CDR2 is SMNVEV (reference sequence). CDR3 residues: CASSSRTGGEKLFF. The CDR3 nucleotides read TGTGCCAGCAGTTCCCGGACAGGGGGTGAAAAACTGTTTTTT.

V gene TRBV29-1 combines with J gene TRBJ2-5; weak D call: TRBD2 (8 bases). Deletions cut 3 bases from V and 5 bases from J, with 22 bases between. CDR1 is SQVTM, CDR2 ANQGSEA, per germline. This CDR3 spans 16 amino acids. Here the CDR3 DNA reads TGCAGCGTTGACGCTCCGGGAGGGGGCCGCGGGGAGACCCAGTACTTC. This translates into CSVDAPGGGRGETQYF.

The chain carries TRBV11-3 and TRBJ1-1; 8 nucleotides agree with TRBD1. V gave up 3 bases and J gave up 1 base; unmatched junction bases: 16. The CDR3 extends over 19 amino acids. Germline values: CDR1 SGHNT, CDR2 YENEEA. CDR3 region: CASSFEGPTTGEGNTEAFF. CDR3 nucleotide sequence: TGTGCCAGCAGCTTCGAGGGCCCCACGACAGGGGAGGGGAACACTGAAGCTTTCTTT. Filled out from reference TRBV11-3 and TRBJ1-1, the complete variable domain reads EAGVVQSPRYKIIEKKQPVAFWCNPISGHNTLYWYLQNLGQGPELLIRYENEEAVDDSQLPKDRFSAERLKGVDSTLKIQPAELGDSAVYLCASSFEGPTTGEGNTEAFFGQGTRLTVV.

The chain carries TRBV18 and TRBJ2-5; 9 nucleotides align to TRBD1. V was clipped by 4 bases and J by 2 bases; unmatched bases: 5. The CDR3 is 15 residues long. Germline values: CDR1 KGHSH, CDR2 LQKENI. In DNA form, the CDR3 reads TGTGCCAGCTCACGAACCGGGACAGGGCAAGAGACCCAGTACTTC. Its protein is CASSRTGTGQETQYF. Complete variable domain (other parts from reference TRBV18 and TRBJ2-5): NAGVMQNPRHLVRRRGQEARLRCSPMKGHSHVYWYRQLPEEGLKFMVYLQKENIIDESGMPKERFSAEFPKEGPSILRIQQVVRGDSAAYFCASSRTGTGQETQYFGPGTRLLVL.

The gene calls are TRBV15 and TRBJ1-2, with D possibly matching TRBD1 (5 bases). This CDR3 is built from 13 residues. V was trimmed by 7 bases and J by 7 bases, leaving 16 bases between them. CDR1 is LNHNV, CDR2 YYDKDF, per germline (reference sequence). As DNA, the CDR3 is TGTGCCACCAACTCGGGGGGGAGGTTTGGCTACACCTTC. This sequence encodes CATNSGGRFGYTF.

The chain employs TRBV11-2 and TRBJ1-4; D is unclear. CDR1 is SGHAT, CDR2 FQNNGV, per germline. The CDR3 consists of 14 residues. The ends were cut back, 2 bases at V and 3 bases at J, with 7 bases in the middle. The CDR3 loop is CASSLTDPNEKLFF. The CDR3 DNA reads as TGTGCCAGCAGCTTAACAGACCCTAATGAAAAACTGTTTTTT.

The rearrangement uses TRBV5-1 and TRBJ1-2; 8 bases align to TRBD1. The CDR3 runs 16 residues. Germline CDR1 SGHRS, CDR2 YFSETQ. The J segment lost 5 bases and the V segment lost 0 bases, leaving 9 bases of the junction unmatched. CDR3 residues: CASSLDPTGGGYGYTF. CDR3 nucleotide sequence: TGCGCCAGCAGCTTGGATCCTACAGGGGGAGGGTATGGCTACACCTTC.

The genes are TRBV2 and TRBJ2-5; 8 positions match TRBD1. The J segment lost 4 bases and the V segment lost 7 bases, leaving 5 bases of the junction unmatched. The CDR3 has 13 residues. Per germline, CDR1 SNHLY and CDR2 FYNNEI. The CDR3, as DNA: TGTGCCAGCATCCAGGGGGCGGGAGAGACCCAGTACTTC. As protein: CASIQGAGETQYF.

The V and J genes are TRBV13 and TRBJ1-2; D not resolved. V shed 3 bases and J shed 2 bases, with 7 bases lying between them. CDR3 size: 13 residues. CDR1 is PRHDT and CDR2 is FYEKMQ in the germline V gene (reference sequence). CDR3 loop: CASSLSRNYGYTF. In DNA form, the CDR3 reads TGTGCCAGCAGCTTGAGCAGAAACTATGGCTACACCTTC.

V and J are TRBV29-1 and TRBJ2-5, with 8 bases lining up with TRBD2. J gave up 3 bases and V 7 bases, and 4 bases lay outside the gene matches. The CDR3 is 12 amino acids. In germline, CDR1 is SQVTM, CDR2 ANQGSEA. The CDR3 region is CSGGGLEETQYF. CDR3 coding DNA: TGCAGCGGCGGGGGGCTGGAAGAGACCCAGTACTTC. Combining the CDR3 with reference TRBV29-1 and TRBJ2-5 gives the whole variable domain SAVISQKPSRDICQRGTSLTIQCQVDSQVTMMFWYRQQPGQSLTLIATANQGSEATYESGFVIDKFPISRPNLTFSTLTVSNMSPEDSSIYLCSGGGLEETQYFGPGTRLLVL.

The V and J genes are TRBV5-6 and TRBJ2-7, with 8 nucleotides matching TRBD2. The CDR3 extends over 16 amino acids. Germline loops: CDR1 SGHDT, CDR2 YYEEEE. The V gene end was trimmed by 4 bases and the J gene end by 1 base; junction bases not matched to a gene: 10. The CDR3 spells CASSPRGGSQSYEQYF. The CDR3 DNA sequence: TGTGCCAGCAGCCCCCGGGGGGGCTCACAGTCCTACGAGCAGTACTTC.

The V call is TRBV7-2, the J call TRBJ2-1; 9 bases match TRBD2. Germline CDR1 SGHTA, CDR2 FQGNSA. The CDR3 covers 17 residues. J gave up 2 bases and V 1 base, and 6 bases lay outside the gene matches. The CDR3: CASSLDSQRGAYNEQFF. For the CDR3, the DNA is TGTGCCAGCAGCTTAGATAGCCAGCGGGGGGCCTACAATGAGCAGTTCTTC.

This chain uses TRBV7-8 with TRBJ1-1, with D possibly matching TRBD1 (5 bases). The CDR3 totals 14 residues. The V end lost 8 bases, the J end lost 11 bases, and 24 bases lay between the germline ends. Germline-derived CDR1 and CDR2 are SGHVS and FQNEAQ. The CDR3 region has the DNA TGTGCCAGCGTCAGAGGGGCAGGGCTGCTAGGCGCTTTCTTT. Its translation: CASVRGAGLLGAFF.

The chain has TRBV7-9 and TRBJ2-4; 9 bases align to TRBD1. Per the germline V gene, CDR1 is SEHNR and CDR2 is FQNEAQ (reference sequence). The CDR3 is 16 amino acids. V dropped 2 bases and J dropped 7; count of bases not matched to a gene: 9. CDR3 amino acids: CASSLRQGVEGNIQYF. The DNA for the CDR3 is TGTGCCAGCAGCTTAAGACAGGGGGTCGAAGGTAACATTCAGTACTTC.

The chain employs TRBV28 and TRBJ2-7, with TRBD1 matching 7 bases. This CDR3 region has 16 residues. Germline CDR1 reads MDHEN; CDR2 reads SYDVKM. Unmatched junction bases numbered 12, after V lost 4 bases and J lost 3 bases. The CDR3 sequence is CASSSPWTNRGYEQYF. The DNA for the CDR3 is TGTGCCAGCAGTTCCCCCTGGACAAACAGGGGCTACGAGCAGTACTTC.

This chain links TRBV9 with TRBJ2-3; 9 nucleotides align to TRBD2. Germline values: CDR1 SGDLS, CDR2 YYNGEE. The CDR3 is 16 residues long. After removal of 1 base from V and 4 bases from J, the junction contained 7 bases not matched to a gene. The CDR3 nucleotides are TGTGCCAGCAGCGTAAGGGAGCGGGGGGCCCCAGATACGCAGTATTTT. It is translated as CASSVRERGAPDTQYF.

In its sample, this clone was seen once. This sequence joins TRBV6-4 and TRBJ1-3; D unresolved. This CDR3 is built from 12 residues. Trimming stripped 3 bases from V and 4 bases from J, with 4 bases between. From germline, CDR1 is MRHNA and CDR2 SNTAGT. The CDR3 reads CASSEGGNTIYF. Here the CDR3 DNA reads TGTGCCAGCAGTGAAGGGGGAAACACCATATATTTT.

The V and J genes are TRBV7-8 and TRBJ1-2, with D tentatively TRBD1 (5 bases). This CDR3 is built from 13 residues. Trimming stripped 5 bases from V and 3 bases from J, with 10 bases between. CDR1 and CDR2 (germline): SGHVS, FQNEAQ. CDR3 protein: CASSSDSDYGYTF. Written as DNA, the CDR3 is TGTGCCAGCAGCAGTGACAGCGACTATGGCTACACCTTC.

In nucleotides, the CDR3 is TGCAGCGTTGAGGGACCCGGCCGGGACAGGGGGCACTCTGGAAACACCATATATTTT. Translation gives CSVEGPGRDRGHSGNTIYF. The gene calls are TRBV29-1 and TRBJ1-3; 12 bases match TRBD1. The CDR3 runs 19 residues. The junction had 12 bases not matched to a gene; V was cut back by 3 bases and J by 0 bases. The germline V gene encodes CDR1 SQVTM and CDR2 ANQGSEA. The complete variable domain, with remaining parts taken from reference TRBV29-1 and TRBJ1-3, reads SAVISQKPSRDICQRGTSLTIQCQVDSQVTMMFWYRQQPGQSLTLIATANQGSEATYESGFVIDKFPISRPNLTFSTLTVSNMSPEDSSIYLCSVEGPGRDRGHSGNTIYFGEGSWLTVV.

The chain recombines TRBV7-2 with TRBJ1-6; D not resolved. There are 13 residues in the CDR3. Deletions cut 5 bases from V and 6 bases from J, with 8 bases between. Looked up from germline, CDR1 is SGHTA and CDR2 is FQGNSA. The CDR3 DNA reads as TGTGCCAGCAGCGACTCACTTAATTCACCCCTCCACTTT. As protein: CASSDSLNSPLHF.

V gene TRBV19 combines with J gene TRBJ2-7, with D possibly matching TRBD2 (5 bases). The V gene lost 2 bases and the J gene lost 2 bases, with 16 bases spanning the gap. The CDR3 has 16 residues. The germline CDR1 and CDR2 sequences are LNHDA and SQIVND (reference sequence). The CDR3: CASSIRGQYSPYEQYF. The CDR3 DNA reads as TGTGCCAGTAGTATAAGAGGGCAGTACTCACCCTACGAGCAGTACTTC.

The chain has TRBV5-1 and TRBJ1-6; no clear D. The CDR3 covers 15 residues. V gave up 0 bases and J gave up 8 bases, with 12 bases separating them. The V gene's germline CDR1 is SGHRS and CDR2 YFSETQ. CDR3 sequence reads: CASSLASESHSPLHF. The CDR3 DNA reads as TGCGCCAGCAGCTTGGCCTCGGAGTCTCATTCACCCCTCCACTTT.

The CDR3 loop is CASSQEGNLSPYF. The CDR3 nucleotides read TGTGCCAGCAGCCAGGAGGGCAACCTTTCCCCGTACTTC. This sequence joins TRBV5-4 and TRBJ2-7; D possibly corresponds to TRBD2 (6 bases). This CDR3 spans 13 amino acids. Germline V gene sequence: CDR1 SGHNT, CDR2 YYREEE (reference sequence). Trimming left V 4 bases short and J 12 bases short, with 20 bases between.

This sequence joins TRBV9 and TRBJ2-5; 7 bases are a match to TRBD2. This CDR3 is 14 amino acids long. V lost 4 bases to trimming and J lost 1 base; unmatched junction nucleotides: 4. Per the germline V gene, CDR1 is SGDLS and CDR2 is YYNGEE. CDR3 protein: CASSPRGGQETQYF. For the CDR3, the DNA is TGTGCCAGCAGCCCCCGCGGGGGCCAAGAGACCCAGTACTTC.

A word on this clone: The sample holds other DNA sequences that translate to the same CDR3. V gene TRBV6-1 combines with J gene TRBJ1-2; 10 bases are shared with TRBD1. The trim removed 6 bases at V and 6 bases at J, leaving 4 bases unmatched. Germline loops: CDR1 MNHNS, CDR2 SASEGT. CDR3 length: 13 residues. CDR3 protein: CASSKTGGDGYTF. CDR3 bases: TGTGCCAGCAGCAAGACAGGGGGCGATGGCTACACCTTC.